A single sample is the source of the 29 T cell receptor beta chains below, sequenced in a study of blood T cells in healthy people across ages. Through a sample-barcoded 5' primer and a J-beta primer mix, a second PCR was run for 7 to 11 cycles. TCRdb analysed the 5' RACE reads with MiXCR anew, one entry per CDR3 protein. Of about 800,000 distinct CDR3 sequences detected, 20% to 30% appear once; the ten largest clones hold 3.7%. The same specimen was also included in a second study, on T cells of mothers and their children.

The sequenced material came from blood. The receptors shown here come from a boy younger than 18 in good health.

The chain is built from TRBV12-5 and TRBJ1-5; D not certain. Germline CDR1 is LGHNT and CDR2 is FRNRAP. The CDR3 covers 13 residues. Deletions cut 2 bases from V and 1 base from J, with 3 bases between. The CDR3 here is CASGLNSNQPQHF. DNA for the CDR3: TGTGCTAGTGGTTTGAACAGCAATCAGCCCCAGCATTTT.

This sequence joins TRBV29-1 and TRBJ2-1, with D possibly called TRBD1 or TRBD2 (5 bases each). The J call is doubtful: the DNA matches TRBJ2-7 better. Germline CDR1 is SQVTM and CDR2 is ANQGSEA. CDR3 size: 13 residues. CDR3 nucleotide sequence: TGCAGCGTAACCGGGACCCGAGAATACGAGCAGTACTTC. Translating gives CSVTGTREYEQYF.

This clonotype was detected only a few times. The junction shows a germline mismatch at one end, possibly a read error. The J gene is TRBJ2-1, the V gene TRBV7-3, with 9 bases that match TRBD2. The germline V gene has CDR1 SGHTA and CDR2 FQGTGA. This CDR3 is 14 amino acids long. The CDR3 nucleotides read TGTGCCAGCAGCTTGACTAGCGGCTACAATGAGCAGTCCTTC. Its protein product is CASSLTSGYNEQSF.

The chain joins TRBV3-1 to TRBJ1-1; D is undetermined. From germline, CDR1 is LGHDT and CDR2 YNNKEL (reference sequence). The CDR3 has 15 amino acids. V dropped 0 bases and J dropped 1 base, with 9 bases sitting between them. CDR3 sequence: CASSQEGLQNTEAFF. CDR3 coding DNA: TGTGCCAGCAGCCAAGAGGGCCTTCAGAACACTGAAGCTTTCTTT.

Here the CDR3 reads CASRLGGLDYGYTF. CDR3 coding DNA: TGTGCCAGCAGACTCGGGGGGCTCGACTATGGCTACACCTTC. V gene TRBV4-2 combines with J gene TRBJ1-2; possible D gene TRBD1, 6 bases. The CDR3 covers 14 residues. Germline V gives CDR1 LGHNA, CDR2 YNFKEQ. The V end was cut by 6 bases, the J end by 3 bases, with 14 bases between.

The rearrangement links TRBV12-5 to TRBJ2-1, with D tentatively TRBD2 (6 bases). The CDR3 is made up of 15 amino acids. Germline V gene sequence: CDR1 LGHNT, CDR2 FRNRAP. V lost 0 bases, J lost 6 bases, and 12 bases lay in between. CDR3 DNA sequence: TGTGCTAGTGGTTTGGTCGGAGGGGCCACCAATGAGCAGTTCTTC. Translating it yields CASGLVGGATNEQFF.

This clonotype was picked up a small number of times. V usage is TRBV10-3 and J usage is TRBJ2-3, with TRBD1 as a possible D gene (6 bases). This CDR3 has 16 residues. Between the trimmed V and J ends, which lost 6 bases and 0 bases, there was a span of 16 bases. Germline V CDR1 and CDR2: ENHRY, SYGVKD. The CDR3 sequence: CAIRANRDYSTDTQYF. In DNA, the CDR3 is TGTGCCATCAGGGCCAACAGGGATTACAGCACAGATACGCAGTATTTT.

The CDR3 DNA sequence: TGTGCCAGCACGAGGGCGGGAGAAGATACGCAGTATTTT. As protein: CASTRAGEDTQYF. This chain joins TRBV28 and TRBJ2-3; 7 bases line up with TRBD2. CDR1 MDHEN and CDR2 SYDVKM come from the germline V gene. This CDR3 comprises 13 residues. V lost 7 bases, J lost 5 bases, and 6 bases stayed unmatched.

This clonotype has a handful of counts. The chain uses TRBV20-1 and TRBJ2-5; D gene uncertain. Trimming took 1 base from V and 1 from J, leaving 7 bases between them. CDR3 length: 13 amino acids. The germline V gene has CDR1 DFQATT and CDR2 SNEGSKA (reference sequence). The CDR3 spells CSARVQSQETQYF. DNA for the CDR3: TGCAGTGCTAGAGTGCAGTCCCAAGAGACCCAGTACTTC.

The rearrangement uses TRBV24-1 and TRBJ2-4; 8 bases are shared with TRBD2. This CDR3 spans 14 amino acids. Germline V CDR1 and CDR2: KGHDR, SFDVKD. Germline trimming cut 3 bases from V and 8 bases from J; bases unmatched to any gene: 5. The CDR3 coding sequence is TGTGCCACCAGTGATACCGGGGGGGAGGACATTCAGTACTTC. Its protein is CATSDTGGEDIQYF.

This clonotype was detected only a few times. The V call is TRBV12-3 or TRBV12-4, the J call TRBJ2-5; D is perhaps TRBD1 (6 bases). There are 13 residues in the CDR3. V shed 6 bases and J shed 1 base, with 9 bases lying between them. Here the CDR3 DNA reads TGTGCCAGCAGGGGGGCCGTCCAAGAGACCCAGTACTTC. The encoded protein is CASRGAVQETQYF.

In its sample, this clonotype was seen a few times. The rearrangement links TRBV28 to TRBJ1-6, with 7 bases lining up with TRBD1. After removal of 2 bases from V and 9 bases from J, the junction contained 10 bases not matched to a gene. The CDR3 extends over 16 amino acids. Germline V CDR1 and CDR2: MDHEN, SYDVKM. Here the CDR3 DNA reads TGTGCCAGCAGTTTAGTTCCTGGGACAGCTTTTTCACCCCTCCACTTT. Protein sequence: CASSLVPGTAFSPLHF.

This clonotype was counted only a few times. The chain links TRBV20-1 to TRBJ2-5, with 11 bases identical to TRBD2. Per the germline V gene, CDR1 is DFQATT and CDR2 is SNEGSKA (reference sequence). Trimming cost V 0 bases and J 5 bases; bases outside gene matches: 8. The CDR3 totals 16 residues. CDR3 sequence (DNA): TGCAGTGCTAGAGATACTAGCGGGGGAATGTGGGAGACCCAGTACTTC. As protein: CSARDTSGGMWETQYF.

This chain connects TRBV15 to TRBJ2-5, with D perhaps TRBD1 (5 bases). The end of the DNA aligns better with TRBJ2-1, so the J call may be wrong. This CDR3 is built from 13 residues. Germline V gene data show CDR1 as LNHNV and CDR2 as YYDKDF (reference sequence). The CDR3 here is CATSRGRVHEQFF. The CDR3 nucleotides read TGTGCCACCAGCAGAGGCAGGGTCCATGAGCAGTTCTTC.

The table lists this clonotype with a few counts. V gene TRBV28 combines with J gene TRBJ2-2, with D hard to call. This CDR3 region has 17 residues. The V and J ends lost 3 bases and 3 bases respectively, with 17 bases between them. Germline values: CDR1 MDHEN, CDR2 SYDVKM. CDR3 DNA: TGTGCCAGCAGTTTCAACGCCGTGGGCGACGACACCGGGGAGCTGTTTTTT. Amino acids: CASSFNAVGDDTGELFF. Full variable domain (outside the CDR3, taken from reference TRBV28 and TRBJ2-2): DVKVTQSSRYLVKRTGEKVFLECVQDMDHENMFWYRQDPGLGLRLIYFSYDVKMKEKGDIPEGYSVSREKKERFSLILESASTNQTSMYLCASSFNAVGDDTGELFFGEGSRLTVL.

This clonotype was observed a handful of times. The V call is TRBV27, the J call TRBJ2-7; weak D call: TRBD2 (6 bases). The germline gives CDR1 MNHEY, CDR2 SMNVEV (reference sequence). This CDR3 has 14 amino acids. With 1 base removed from V and 0 bases from J, the gap between germline ends came to 7 bases. The CDR3: CASSLYGSSYEQYF. CDR3 nucleotides: TGTGCCAGCAGTTTATACGGGAGCTCCTACGAGCAGTACTTC.

This clonotype was detected only a few times. The V gene is TRBV9, the J gene TRBJ1-1; no clear D. The CDR3 extends over 13 amino acids. Germline V gene lookup returns CDR1 SGDLS and CDR2 YYNGEE. V gave up 3 bases and J gave up 4 bases, with 10 bases separating them. This chain's CDR3 is CASSGRSGTEAFF. The CDR3 DNA follows: TGTGCCAGCAGCGGACGGTCGGGCACTGAAGCTTTCTTT.

This clonotype was seen more than once but under ten times. The chain recombines TRBV6-5 with TRBJ2-7; perhaps TRBD2 as D (6 bases). Germline V gene lookup returns CDR1 MNHEY and CDR2 SVGAGI. The CDR3 is 15 residues long. V lost 4 bases and J 6 bases, leaving 19 bases between the germline ends. The CDR3 nucleotides are TGTGCCAGCAGTTGGGAGGCAGGGACTGCTAGCGAGCAGTACTTC. It encodes CASSWEAGTASEQYF.

In this sample, this clonotype turned up a few times. V usage is TRBV12-3 or TRBV12-4 and J usage is TRBJ2-5, with 10 bases identical to TRBD1. V lost 0 bases to trimming and J lost 3 bases; unmatched junction nucleotides: 7. This CDR3 has 17 amino acids. This chain's CDR3 is CASSLARGQGEKETQYF. CDR3 in DNA: TGTGCCAGCAGTTTAGCCAGAGGACAGGGGGAAAAAGAGACCCAGTACTTC.

This chain uses TRBV6-5 with TRBJ2-7; D ambiguous. CDR3 size: 14 residues. V was cut by 0 bases and J by 3 bases, with 9 bases left in between. The germline V gene has CDR1 MNHEY and CDR2 SVGAGI. CDR3 residues: CASSYSNQYYEQYF. The CDR3 DNA sequence: TGTGCCAGCAGTTACTCGAATCAGTACTACGAGCAGTACTTC.

The CDR3 loop is CASSLGQGAPRLYF. CDR3 nucleotide sequence: TGTGCCAGCAGTTTGGGACAAGGGGCCCCGAGGCTGTACTTC. The genes are TRBV27 and TRBJ2-4, with D possibly TRBD1 on 6 matching bases. The germline gives CDR1 MNHEY, CDR2 SMNVEV (reference sequence). Trimming stripped 3 bases from V and 15 bases from J, with 21 bases between. There are 14 residues in the CDR3.

The chain uses TRBV7-2 and TRBJ2-1; D gene ambiguous. The CDR3 consists of 15 residues. Trimming stripped 3 bases from V and 3 bases from J, with 12 bases between. From germline, CDR1 is SGHTA and CDR2 FQGNSA. In DNA form, the CDR3 reads TGTGCCAGCAGCTTTTCGACCCAGGTCTACAATGAGCAGTTCTTC. It specifies CASSFSTQVYNEQFF.

This clonotype occurred a few times. One junction end disagrees with the germline gene, perhaps due to a read error. The V gene is TRBV28, the J gene TRBJ2-7; tentatively, D is TRBD2 (5 bases). The CDR3 totals 15 residues. The germline V gene has CDR1 MDHEN and CDR2 SYDVKM. CDR3 loop: CASSLSGSLTYEQHF. Written as DNA, the CDR3 is TGTGCCAGCAGTTTATCTGGGAGCCTAACCTACGAGCAGCACTTC.

This clonotype was found many times. The V call is TRBV7-2, the J call TRBJ2-4; the match to TRBD1 covers 7 bases. This CDR3 comprises 14 residues. CDR1 is SGHTA and CDR2 is FQGNSA in the germline V gene. After removal of 1 base from V and 6 bases from J, the junction contained 3 bases not matched to a gene. The CDR3 DNA follows: TGTGCCAGCAGCTTAGGCGGACAGGCAAACATTCAGTACTTC. It translates to CASSLGGQANIQYF.

J is TRBJ2-5 and V is TRBV9, with 7 positions matching TRBD2. The CDR3 sequence is 15 residues long. CDR1 is SGDLS, CDR2 YYNGEE, per germline. The junction had 7 bases not matched to a gene; V was cut back by 4 bases and J by 1 base. CDR3 sequence: CASSRGGASQETQYF. CDR3 DNA: TGTGCCAGCAGCAGGGGAGGGGCAAGCCAAGAGACCCAGTACTTC.

This clonotype was picked up a small number of times. The J gene is TRBJ2-7, the V gene TRBV6-6; perhaps TRBD2 as D (6 bases). Trimming took off 2 bases at V and 6 bases at J, with 17 bases between the two ends. Germline V gene sequence: CDR1 MNHNY, CDR2 SVGAGI (reference sequence). The CDR3 runs 15 residues. CDR3 nucleotides: TGTGCCAGCAGTTACCCGGGGGAGACGGGCGGCGAGCAGTACTTC. This gives the protein CASSYPGETGGEQYF.

This clonotype appeared a few times. The rearrangement joins TRBV6-1 to TRBJ1-2; 8 nucleotides agree with TRBD1. J was trimmed by 2 bases and V by 6 bases; bases with no gene match: 5. Germline values: CDR1 MNHNS, CDR2 SASEGT. The CDR3 length is 14 residues. The CDR3, as DNA: TGTGCCAGCAGATTAGACAGGGGAAACTATGGCTACACCTTC. Translation gives CASRLDRGNYGYTF.

The table lists this clonotype with a few counts. This chain links TRBV12-3 or TRBV12-4 with TRBJ2-2, with 7 bases aligning to TRBD1. The CDR3 contains 15 residues. Trimming cost V 9 bases and J 3 bases; bases outside gene matches: 10. CDR3 residues: CASHLHTGDTGELFF. Here the CDR3 DNA reads TGTGCCAGTCACCTTCATACAGGGGACACCGGGGAGCTGTTTTTT.

This clonotype was counted between two and nine times. The rearrangement joins TRBV7-2 to TRBJ2-5; the D gene is possibly TRBD1 (5 bases). CDR1 SGHTA and CDR2 FQGNSA come from the germline V gene. This CDR3 is 14 amino acids long. The V gene lost 3 bases and the J gene lost 3 bases, with 11 bases spanning the gap. In DNA, the CDR3 is TGTGCCAGCAGCTTCATGCCAGGGAAAGAGACCCAGTACTTC. Translation gives CASSFMPGKETQYF.